This paragraph reports one TCR beta chain. Its antigen is not identified. The data stem from a study of T-cell reconstitution after alpha-beta-depleted transplantation in children. Unique molecular identifiers were incorporated into the prepared TCRbeta library. TCRdb reprocessed the PCR reads with MiXCR, giving one entry per CDR3 protein. Seen here are approximately 800,000 distinct CDR3 sequences, about 16% observed once, and the top ten hold around 5%. CDR3 length: 12 amino acids. CDR1 and CDR2 (germline): DFQATT, SNEGSKA (reference sequence). Findings of the study overall: Surviving recipient T cells and thymic progenitors produced the high day-60 TCRbeta diversity seen in some patients. Counts and diversity of T cells one year after transplant came mostly from newly produced T cells. Reportedly, alpha-beta T cells present about two months post-transplant originated from several hundred expanded clones of graft origin.

Sequencing was performed on PBMCs, mostly from graft donor cells, taken 360 days after TCRalphabeta/CD19-depleted stem cell transplant. This rearrangement joins TRBV20-1 to TRBJ2-3; D gene unclear. The receptor was isolated from a male patient under 18 who had a stem cell transplant for acute lymphoblastic leukemia, so the T cells may come from the graft donor. CDR3 protein: CNASGSTDTQYF. The DNA of the CDR3 is TGCAATGCCTCGGGCAGTACAGATACGCAGTATTTT.